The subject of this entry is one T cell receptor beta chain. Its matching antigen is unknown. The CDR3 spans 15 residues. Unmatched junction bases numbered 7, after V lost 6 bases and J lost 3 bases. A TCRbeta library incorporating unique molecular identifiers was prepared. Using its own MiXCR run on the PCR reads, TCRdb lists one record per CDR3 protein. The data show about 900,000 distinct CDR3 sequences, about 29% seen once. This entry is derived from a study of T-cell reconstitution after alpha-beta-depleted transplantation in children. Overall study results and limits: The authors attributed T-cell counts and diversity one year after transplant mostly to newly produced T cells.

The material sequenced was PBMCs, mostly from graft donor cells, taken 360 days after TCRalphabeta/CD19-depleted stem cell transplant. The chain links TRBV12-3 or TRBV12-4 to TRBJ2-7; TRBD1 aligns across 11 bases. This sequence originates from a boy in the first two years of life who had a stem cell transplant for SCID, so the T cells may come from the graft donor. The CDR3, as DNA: TGTGCCAGCAGCCGAGACGGGACAGGGGGCTACGAGCAGTACTTC. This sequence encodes CASSRDGTGGYEQYF.